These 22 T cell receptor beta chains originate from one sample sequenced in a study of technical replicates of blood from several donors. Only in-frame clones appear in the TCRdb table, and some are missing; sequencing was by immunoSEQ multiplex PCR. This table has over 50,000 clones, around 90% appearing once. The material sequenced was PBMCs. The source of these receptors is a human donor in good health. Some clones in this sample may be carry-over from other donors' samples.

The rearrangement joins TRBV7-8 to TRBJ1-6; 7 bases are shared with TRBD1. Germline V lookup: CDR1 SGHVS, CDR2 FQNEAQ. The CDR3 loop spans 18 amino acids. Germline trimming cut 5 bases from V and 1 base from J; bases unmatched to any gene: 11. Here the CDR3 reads CASSPLGAGGSYNSPLHF. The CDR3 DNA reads TGTGCCAGCAGCCCCTTGGGTGCAGGGGGATCCTATAATTCACCCCTCCACTTT. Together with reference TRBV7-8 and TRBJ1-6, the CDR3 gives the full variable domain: GAGVSQSPRYKVAKRGQDVALRCDPISGHVSLFWYQQALGQGPEFLTYFQNEAQLDKSGLPSDRFFAERPEGSVSTLKIQRTQQEDSAVYLCASSPLGAGGSYNSPLHFGNGTRLTVT.

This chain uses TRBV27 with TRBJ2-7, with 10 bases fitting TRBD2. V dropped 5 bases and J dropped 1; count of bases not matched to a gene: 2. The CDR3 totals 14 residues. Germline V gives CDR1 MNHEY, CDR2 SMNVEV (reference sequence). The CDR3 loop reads CASSILAGSYEQYF. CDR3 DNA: TGTGCCAGCAGTATACTAGCGGGATCCTACGAGCAGTACTTC.

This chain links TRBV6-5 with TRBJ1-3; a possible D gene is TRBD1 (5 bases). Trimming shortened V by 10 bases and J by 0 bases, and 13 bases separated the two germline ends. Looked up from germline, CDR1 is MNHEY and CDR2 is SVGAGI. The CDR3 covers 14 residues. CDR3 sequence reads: CATRGDPSGNTIYF. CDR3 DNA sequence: TGTGCCACCCGGGGGGATCCCTCTGGAAACACCATATATTTT.

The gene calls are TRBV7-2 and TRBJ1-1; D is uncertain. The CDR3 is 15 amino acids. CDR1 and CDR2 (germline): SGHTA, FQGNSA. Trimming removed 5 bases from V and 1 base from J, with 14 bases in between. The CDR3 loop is CASSPRPMSNTEAFF. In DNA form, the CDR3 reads TGTGCCAGCAGCCCTAGACCGATGTCGAACACTGAAGCTTTCTTT.

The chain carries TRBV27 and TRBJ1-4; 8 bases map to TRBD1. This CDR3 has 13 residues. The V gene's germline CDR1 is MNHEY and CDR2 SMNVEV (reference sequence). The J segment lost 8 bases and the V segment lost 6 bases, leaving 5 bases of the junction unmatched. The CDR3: CASRGQGQEKLFF. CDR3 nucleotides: TGTGCCAGCAGAGGACAGGGACAGGAAAAACTGTTTTTT.

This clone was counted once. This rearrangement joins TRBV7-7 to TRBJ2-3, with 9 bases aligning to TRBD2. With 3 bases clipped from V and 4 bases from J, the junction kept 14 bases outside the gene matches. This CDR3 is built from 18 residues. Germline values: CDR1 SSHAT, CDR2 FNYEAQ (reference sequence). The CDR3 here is CASSLGHGTSSLADTQYF. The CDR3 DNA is TGTGCCAGCAGCTTGGGACACGGGACTAGCAGTTTGGCAGATACGCAGTATTTT.

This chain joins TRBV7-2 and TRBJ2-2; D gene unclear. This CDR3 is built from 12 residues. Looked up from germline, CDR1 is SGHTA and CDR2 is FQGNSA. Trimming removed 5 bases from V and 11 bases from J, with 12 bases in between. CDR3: CASSRNYGELFF. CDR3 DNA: TGTGCCAGCAGCCGAAACTACGGAGAGCTGTTTTTT.

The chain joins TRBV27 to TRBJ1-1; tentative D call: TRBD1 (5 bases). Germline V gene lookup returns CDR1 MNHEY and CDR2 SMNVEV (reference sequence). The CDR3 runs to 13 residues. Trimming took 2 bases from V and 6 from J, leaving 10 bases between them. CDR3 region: CASSLTGLSEAFF. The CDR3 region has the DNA TGTGCCAGCAGTTTAACGGGACTATCTGAAGCTTTCTTT.

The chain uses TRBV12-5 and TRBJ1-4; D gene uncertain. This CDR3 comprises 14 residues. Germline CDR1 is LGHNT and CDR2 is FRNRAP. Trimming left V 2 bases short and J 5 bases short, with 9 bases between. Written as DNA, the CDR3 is TGTGCTAGTGGTTTGCCGGGCGGGAATGAAAAACTGTTTTTT. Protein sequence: CASGLPGGNEKLFF.

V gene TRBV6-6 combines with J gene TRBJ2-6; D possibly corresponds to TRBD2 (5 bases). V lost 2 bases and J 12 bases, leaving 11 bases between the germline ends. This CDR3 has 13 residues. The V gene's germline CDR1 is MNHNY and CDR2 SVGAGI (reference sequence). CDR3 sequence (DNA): TGTGCCAGCAGTTACAGCGTTGGGAGCGTCCTGACTTTC. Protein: CASSYSVGSVLTF.

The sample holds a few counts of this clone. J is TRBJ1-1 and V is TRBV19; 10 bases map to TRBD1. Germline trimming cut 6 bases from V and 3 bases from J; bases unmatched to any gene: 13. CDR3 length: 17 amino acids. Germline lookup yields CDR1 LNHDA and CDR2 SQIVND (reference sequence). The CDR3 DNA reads TGTGCCAGTAGGCTTTCGGGGACAGGGGAATTCTACACTGAAGCTTTCTTT. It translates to CASRLSGTGEFYTEAFF.

The CDR3 sequence is CASSTGRAYNEQFF. The CDR3 nucleotides read TGCGCCAGCAGCACGGGGAGGGCCTACAATGAGCAGTTCTTC. The V call is TRBV5-1, the J call TRBJ2-1, with 7 bases aligning to TRBD2. CDR1 is SGHRS and CDR2 is YFSETQ in the germline V gene. The trim removed 4 bases at V and 2 bases at J, leaving 3 bases unmatched. CDR3 length: 14 residues. The whole variable domain, remainder taken from reference TRBV5-1 and TRBJ2-1, is KAGVTQTPRYLIKTRGQQVTLSCSPISGHRSVSWYQQTPGQGLQFLFEYFSETQRNKGNFPGRFSGRQFSNSRSEMNVSTLELGDSALYLCASSTGRAYNEQFFGPGTRLTVL.

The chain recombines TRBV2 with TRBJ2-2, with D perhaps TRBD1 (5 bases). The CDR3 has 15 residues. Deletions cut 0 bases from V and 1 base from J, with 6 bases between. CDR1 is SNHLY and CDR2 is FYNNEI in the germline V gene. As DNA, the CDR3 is TGTGCCAGCAGTGAAGCGGGGCTGAACACCGGGGAGCTGTTTTTT. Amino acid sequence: CASSEAGLNTGELFF.

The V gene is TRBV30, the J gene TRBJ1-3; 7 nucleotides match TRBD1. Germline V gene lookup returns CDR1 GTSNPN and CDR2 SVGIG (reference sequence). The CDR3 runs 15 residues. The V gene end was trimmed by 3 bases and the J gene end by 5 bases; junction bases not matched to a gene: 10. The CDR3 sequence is CAWSVSTGWRNTIYF. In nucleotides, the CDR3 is TGTGCCTGGAGCGTCTCGACAGGGTGGCGAAACACCATATATTTT.

The CDR3 here is CASSSASAGGETQYF. Written as DNA, the CDR3 is TGTGCCAGCAGCTCAGCATCAGCGGGTGGAGAGACCCAGTACTTC. The V gene is TRBV7-2, the J gene TRBJ2-5; tentatively, D is TRBD2 (6 bases). Trimming stripped 4 bases from V and 4 bases from J, with 16 bases between. CDR1 and CDR2 (germline): SGHTA, FQGNSA. This CDR3 is 15 amino acids long.

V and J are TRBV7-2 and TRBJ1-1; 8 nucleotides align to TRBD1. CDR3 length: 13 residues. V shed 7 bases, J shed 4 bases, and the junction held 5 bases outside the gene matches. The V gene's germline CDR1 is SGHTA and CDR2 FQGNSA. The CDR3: CASKAGGGTEAFF. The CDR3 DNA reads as TGTGCCAGCAAAGCAGGGGGCGGCACTGAAGCTTTCTTT. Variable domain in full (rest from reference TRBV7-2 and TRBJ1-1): GAGVSQSPSNKVTEKGKDVELRCDPISGHTALYWYRQSLGQGLEFLIYFQGNSAPDKSGLPSDRFSAERTGGSVSTLTIQRTQQEDSAVYLCASKAGGGTEAFFGQGTRLTVV.

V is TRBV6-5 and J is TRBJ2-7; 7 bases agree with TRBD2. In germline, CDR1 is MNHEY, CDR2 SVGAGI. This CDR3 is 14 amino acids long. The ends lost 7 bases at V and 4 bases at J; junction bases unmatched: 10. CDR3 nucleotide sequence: TGTGCCAGCACCCGGACCGGGAGGCAGTACGAGCAGTACTTC. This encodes CASTRTGRQYEQYF.

CDR3 in amino acids: CASSFGQPYEQYF. The CDR3 DNA reads as TGCGCCAGCAGCTTCGGACAGCCCTACGAGCAGTACTTC. The V gene is TRBV5-1, the J gene TRBJ2-7; D possibly corresponds to TRBD1 (6 bases). Germline-derived CDR1 and CDR2 are SGHRS and YFSETQ. Deletions cut 2 bases from V and 2 bases from J, with 8 bases between. This CDR3 contains 13 residues.

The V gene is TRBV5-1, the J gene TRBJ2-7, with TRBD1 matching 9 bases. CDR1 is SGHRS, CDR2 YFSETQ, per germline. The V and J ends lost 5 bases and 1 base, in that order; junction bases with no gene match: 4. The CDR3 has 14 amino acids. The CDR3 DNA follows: TGCGCCAGCAGGTGGACAGGGGATTCCTACGAGCAGTACTTC. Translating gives CASRWTGDSYEQYF. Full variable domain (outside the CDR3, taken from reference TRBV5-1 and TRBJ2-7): KAGVTQTPRYLIKTRGQQVTLSCSPISGHRSVSWYQQTPGQGLQFLFEYFSETQRNKGNFPGRFSGRQFSNSRSEMNVSTLELGDSALYLCASRWTGDSYEQYFGPGTRLTVT.

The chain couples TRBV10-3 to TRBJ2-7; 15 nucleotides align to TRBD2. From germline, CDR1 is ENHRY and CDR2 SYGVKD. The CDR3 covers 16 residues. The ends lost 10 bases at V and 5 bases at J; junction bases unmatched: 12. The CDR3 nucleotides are TGTGCCACTGATCCGGGACTAGCGGGAGGAAATAACGAGCAGTACTTC. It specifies CATDPGLAGGNNEQYF.

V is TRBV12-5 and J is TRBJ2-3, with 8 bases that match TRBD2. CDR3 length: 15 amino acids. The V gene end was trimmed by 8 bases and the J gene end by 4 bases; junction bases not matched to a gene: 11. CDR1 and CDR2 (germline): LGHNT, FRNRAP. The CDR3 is CASSEGSGGPDTQYF. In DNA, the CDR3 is TGTGCTAGTTCCGAAGGGAGCGGGGGCCCAGATACGCAGTATTTT.

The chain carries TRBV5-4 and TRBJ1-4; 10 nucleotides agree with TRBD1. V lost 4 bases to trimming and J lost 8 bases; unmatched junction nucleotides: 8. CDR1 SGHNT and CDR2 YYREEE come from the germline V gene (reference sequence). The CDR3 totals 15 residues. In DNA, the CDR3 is TGTGCCAGCAGCCGTGACAGGGGGCTTCAGGAAAAACTGTTTTTT. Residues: CASSRDRGLQEKLFF.